One sample yielded the 8 T cell receptor beta chains listed below, sequenced in a study of monozygotic twins with inflammatory bowel disease. Using the 5' RACE reads, TCRdb records one entry per CDR3 protein without DNA. The sample shows about 380,000 distinct CDR3 sequences, and 2.6% sits with its ten largest clones. The sequenced material came from blood. The receptors come from a human donor with ulcerative colitis or Crohn's disease, or a healthy co-twin of an affected twin (not recorded which).

The J gene is TRBJ1-2, the V gene TRBV6-5. The CDR3 extends over 14 amino acids. The germline V gene has CDR1 MNHEY and CDR2 SVGAGI. The CDR3: CASSYSNRLRGYTF.

This chain links TRBV5-4 with TRBJ2-7. The V gene's germline CDR1 is SGHNT and CDR2 YYREEE (reference sequence). The length of the CDR3 is 15 residues. CDR3 sequence reads: CASSSTLLPPYEQYF.

This chain joins TRBV3-1 and TRBJ2-2; checking the TCRdb D call of TRBD2 is not possible without DNA. The CDR3 is 15 amino acids. CDR1 and CDR2 from the germline V gene are LGHDT and YNNKEL (reference sequence). CDR3: CASSQDWRATGELFF.

V and J are TRBV20-1 and TRBJ2-2; TCRdb indicates TRBD1, and absent DNA this call remains unverified. The CDR3 loop spans 19 amino acids. Per the germline V gene, CDR1 is DFQATT and CDR2 is SNEGSKA (reference sequence). The CDR3 loop reads CSARDLKSSGTANTGELFF.

The V call is TRBV20-1, the J call TRBJ2-3; TCRdb indicates TRBD1, and absent DNA this call remains unverified. The CDR3 extends over 17 amino acids. Germline values: CDR1 DFQATT, CDR2 SNEGSKA (reference sequence). CDR3 sequence: CSARPWDSISSTDTQYF.

The V and J genes are TRBV4-1 and TRBJ1-2; the D call of TRBD1 rests on TCRdb alone, since no DNA is present to check it. The CDR3 loop spans 14 amino acids. CDR1 and CDR2 from the germline V gene are MGHRA and YSYEKL. The CDR3 loop is CASSQVQWTGPYTF.

The chain links TRBV7-3 to TRBJ2-3; TCRdb's D call, TRBD1, is unchecked because there is no DNA. CDR1 SGHTA and CDR2 FQGTGA come from the germline V gene. The CDR3 is 17 amino acids. CDR3 in amino acids: CASSLYGGREKTDTQYF. Complete variable domain (other parts from reference TRBV7-3 and TRBJ2-3): GAGVSQTPSNKVTEKGKYVELRCDPISGHTALYWYRQSLGQGPEFLIYFQGTGAADDSGLPNDRFFAVRPEGSVSTLKIQRTERGDSAVYLCASSLYGGREKTDTQYFGPGTRLTVL.

The chain is built from TRBV7-2 and TRBJ1-5; TCRdb picks TRBD1, but there is no DNA to check that call. Looked up from germline, CDR1 is SGHTA and CDR2 is FQGNSA. This CDR3 is built from 12 residues. The CDR3 protein is CASSIRGQPQHF.